The entry that follows covers one T cell receptor beta chain sequence. This record comes from a study of Ad26.COV2.S vaccination and SARS-CoV-2 variants. The wider study: A participant enrolled in the COV1001 Ad26.COV2.S trial arm provided the sample. Intramuscular Ad26.COV2.S at 5x10^10 or 1x10^11 viral particles.

The V gene's germline CDR1 is SEHNR and CDR2 FQNEAQ (reference sequence). Trimming cost V 7 bases and J 7 bases, with 13 bases left between them. CDR3 length: 13 residues. Generated by immunoSEQ multiplex PCR, the TCRdb table keeps only in-frame clones and is missing some. The sample yields roughly 350,000 clones, about 89% seen once. Described treatment: around 19 received Ad26.COV2.S at low or high dose, single or two shots; roughly five received placebo; per-sample allocation not given. Day 63 following the first vaccine or placebo injection was when the samples were taken. V usage is TRBV7-9 and J usage is TRBJ1-4; possibly TRBD1 for D (5 bases). The sequence was obtained from a person aged 18-60 years who received the Ad26.COV2.S COVID-19 vaccine or a placebo. The source was peripheral blood, collected in a trial of Ad26.COV2.S vaccine versus placebo. Written as DNA, the CDR3 is TGTGCCAGCACTGGTCAGGGTAGTGAAAAACTGTTTTTT. Amino acids: CASTGQGSEKLFF.